Listed below are T cell receptor beta chains from one sample, sequenced in a study of cytomegalovirus exposure and HLA in healthy donors. Sequencing was performed with immunoSEQ multiplex PCR; in TCRdb, only in-frame clones are kept and a portion is missing. This table lists tens of thousands of clones. Source material: PBMCs. The source of these receptors is a woman in her sixties in good health and CMV-seronegative. The CDR3 runs from the conserved cysteine through the conserved F or W. The order of the fields is CDR3 protein, CDR3 DNA, CDR3 length, J gene, D gene, V gene. D genes are given only for firm matches.

CDR3: CASRYREETQYF
DNA: TGTGCCAGCAGATACAGGGAAGAGACCCAGTACTTC
length: 12
J: TRBJ2-5
D: NA
V: TRBV6-1

CDR3: CASRSDTEPHYEQYF
DNA: TGTGCCAGCAGGTCCGACACCGAACCTCACTACGAGCAGTACTTC
length: 15
J: TRBJ2-7
D: NA
V: TRBV6-1

CDR3: CASSPTSGSYGQYF
DNA: TGTGCCAGCAGCCCCACTAGCGGTTCCTACGGGCAGTACTTC
length: 14
J: TRBJ2-5
D: TRBD2
V: TRBV7-3

CDR3: CASSQDTGDIAKNIQYF
DNA: TGCGCCAGCAGCCAAGATACCGGGGACATAGCCAAAAACATTCAGTACTTC
length: 17
J: TRBJ2-4
D: NA
V: TRBV4-3

CDR3: CASSLDGGVSYEQYF
DNA: TGTGCCAGCAGCTTGGATGGCGGGGTCTCCTACGAGCAGTACTTC
length: 15
J: TRBJ2-7
D: NA
V: TRBV5-5

CDR3: CASSLTSGFSYEQYF
DNA: TGTGCCAGCAGCCTGACTAGCGGGTTTTCCTACGAGCAGTACTTC
length: 15
J: TRBJ2-7
D: TRBD2
V: TRBV9

CDR3: CSVDGEADEQYF
DNA: TGCAGCGTTGATGGGGAAGCGGACGAGCAGTACTTC
length: 12
J: TRBJ2-7
D: NA
V: TRBV29-1

CDR3: CASSVGLASSTDTQYF
DNA: TGTGCCAGCAGCGTCGGTCTAGCGAGTAGCACAGATACGCAGTATTTT
length: 16
J: TRBJ2-3
D: NA
V: TRBV9

CDR3: CASSSLAGGRSDTQYF
DNA: TGTGCCAGCTCATCTCTAGCGGGAGGGAGGTCAGATACGCAGTATTTT
length: 16
J: TRBJ2-3
D: TRBD2
V: TRBV18

CDR3: CASSPTEFNEKLFF
DNA: TGTGCCAGCTCACCTACAGAATTTAATGAAAAACTGTTTTTT
length: 14
J: TRBJ1-4
D: NA
V: TRBV18

CDR3: CASSPGQGYEQYF
DNA: TGTGCCAGCAGTCCGGGACAGGGCTACGAGCAGTACTTC
length: 13
J: TRBJ2-7
D: TRBD1
V: TRBV28

CDR3: CASSFDRGGGYTF
DNA: TGTGCCAGCAGCTTCGACAGGGGCGGGGGCTACACCTTC
length: 13
J: TRBJ1-2
D: TRBD1
V: TRBV7-9

CDR3: CASTRTSGQYNEQFF
DNA: TGTGCCAGCACCAGGACTAGCGGACAATACAATGAGCAGTTCTTC
length: 15
J: TRBJ2-1
D: TRBD2
V: TRBV9

CDR3: CASSEPQVAGNTIYF
DNA: TGCGCCAGCAGTGAGCCGCAGGTGGCTGGAAACACCATATATTTT
length: 15
J: TRBJ1-3
D: NA
V: TRBV10-1

CDR3: CASSSLPGGAGLNQPQHF
DNA: TGTGCCAGCAGCTCCCTACCCGGGGGGGCAGGACTCAATCAGCCCCAGCATTTT
length: 18
J: TRBJ1-5
D: NA
V: TRBV7-9

CDR3: CASTPQGNYGYTF
DNA: TGTGCCAGCACCCCTCAGGGAAACTATGGCTACACCTTC
length: 13
J: TRBJ1-2
D: NA
V: TRBV28

CDR3: CASSLVGVAGESNTQYF
DNA: TGCGCCAGCAGCTTGGTGGGGGTAGCGGGAGAGTCAAATACGCAGTATTTT
length: 17
J: TRBJ2-3
D: TRBD2
V: TRBV5-1

CDR3: CASTGGRADEQFF
DNA: TGCGCCAGCACTGGCGGGAGGGCGGATGAGCAGTTCTTC
length: 13
J: TRBJ2-1
D: TRBD2
V: TRBV10-2

CDR3: CASSSPTGRSPLHF
DNA: TGTGCCAGCAGTTCCCCGACAGGGAGGTCACCCCTCCACTTT
length: 14
J: TRBJ1-6
D: TRBD1
V: TRBV28

CDR3: CASSSSSGDERGYNEQFF
DNA: TGTGCCAGCAGCTCCTCCTCAGGGGACGAGCGGGGCTACAATGAGCAGTTCTTC
length: 18
J: TRBJ2-1
D: NA
V: TRBV7-9

CDR3: CATSPRLRTGNSPLHF
DNA: TGTGCCACCAGCCCCAGATTGCGGACAGGCAATTCACCCCTCCACTTT
length: 16
J: TRBJ1-6
D: TRBD1
V: TRBV15

CDR3: CASSSGTGVSHEQYF
DNA: TGTGCCAGCAGTTCCGGGACAGGGGTCTCCCACGAGCAGTACTTC
length: 15
J: TRBJ2-7
D: TRBD1
V: TRBV6-5

CDR3: CAWSYHPGDEKLFF
DNA: TGTGCCTGGAGCTATCACCCGGGGGATGAAAAACTGTTTTTT
length: 14
J: TRBJ1-4
D: NA
V: TRBV30

CDR3: CASSEQTDTQYF
DNA: TGTGCCAGCAGTGAACAAACAGATACGCAGTATTTT
length: 12
J: TRBJ2-3
D: NA
V: TRBV6-1

CDR3: CASSLPRVAARSEQFF
DNA: TGTGCCAGCAGTTTACCTCGGGTAGCGGCCCGCAGTGAGCAGTTCTTC
length: 16
J: TRBJ2-1
D: NA
V: TRBV28

CDR3: CASSLNRGANEKLFF
DNA: TGTGCCAGCAGCCTGAACAGGGGTGCTAATGAAAAACTGTTTTTT
length: 15
J: TRBJ1-4
D: TRBD1
V: TRBV16

CDR3: CATSRATRYPGELFF
DNA: TGTGCCACCAGCAGAGCGACTAGGTACCCCGGGGAGCTGTTTTTT
length: 15
J: TRBJ2-2
D: NA
V: TRBV15

CDR3: CASSFRTGAYEQYF
DNA: TGTGCCAGCAGCTTCCGGACAGGGGCCTACGAGCAGTACTTC
length: 14
J: TRBJ2-7
D: TRBD1
V: TRBV7-8

CDR3: CASSLTLDRTPYEQYF
DNA: TGCGCCAGCAGCCTGACCCTGGACAGGACCCCCTACGAGCAGTACTTC
length: 16
J: TRBJ2-7
D: TRBD1
V: TRBV5-1

CDR3: CASSLSSGSGEQFF
DNA: TGTGCCAGCAGTTTGAGTAGCGGGAGTGGTGAGCAGTTCTTC
length: 14
J: TRBJ2-1
D: TRBD2
V: TRBV28

CDR3: CASSPGRRFEAFF
DNA: TGCGCCAGCAGCCCGGGAAGGCGGTTCGAAGCTTTCTTT
length: 13
J: TRBJ1-1
D: NA
V: TRBV4-1

CDR3: CAISESGQGDSYNEQFF
DNA: TGTGCCATCAGTGAGTCAGGACAGGGGGATTCCTACAATGAGCAGTTCTTC
length: 17
J: TRBJ2-1
D: TRBD1
V: TRBV10-3

CDR3: CATPGRAGVADTQYF
DNA: TGTGCCACCCCAGGGAGAGCGGGAGTGGCAGATACGCAGTATTTT
length: 15
J: TRBJ2-3
D: TRBD2
V: TRBV2

CDR3: CASSLRRGSGNTIYF
DNA: TGTGCCAGCAGTTTACGAAGGGGATCGGGAAACACCATATATTTT
length: 15
J: TRBJ1-3
D: NA
V: TRBV28

CDR3: CASSLASGVSGYTF
DNA: TGTGCCAGCAGCTTAGCGAGCGGGGTGAGTGGCTACACCTTC
length: 14
J: TRBJ1-2
D: NA
V: TRBV7-9

CDR3: CASSYRGGGLYEQYF
DNA: TGTGCCAGTAGCTACAGAGGAGGAGGCCTCTACGAGCAGTACTTC
length: 15
J: TRBJ2-7
D: NA
V: TRBV19

CDR3: CASSEGRTGGDPYNEQFF
DNA: TGTGCCAGCAGTGAAGGGCGGACAGGGGGGGATCCTTACAATGAGCAGTTCTTC
length: 18
J: TRBJ2-1
D: TRBD1
V: TRBV2

CDR3: CACPGRASTMGYTF
DNA: TGTGCCTGCCCGGGGAGGGCCTCCACAATGGGCTACACCTTC
length: 14
J: TRBJ1-2
D: NA
V: TRBV30

CDR3: CASSFGTSGNNEQFF
DNA: TGTGCCAGCAGCTTCGGGACTAGCGGCAACAATGAGCAGTTCTTC
length: 15
J: TRBJ2-1
D: TRBD2
V: TRBV5-4

CDR3: CASSQDRGHGQPQHF
DNA: TGTGCCAGCTCACAAGACAGGGGTCACGGTCAGCCCCAGCATTTT
length: 15
J: TRBJ1-5
D: TRBD1
V: TRBV18

CDR3: CASRDRAITGELFF
DNA: TGTGCCAGCAGGGACAGGGCGATCACCGGGGAGCTGTTTTTT
length: 14
J: TRBJ2-2
D: TRBD1
V: TRBV27

CDR3: CSAHKSGSYEQYF
DNA: TGCAGCGCTCACAAGTCGGGGTCCTACGAGCAGTACTTC
length: 13
J: TRBJ2-7
D: NA
V: TRBV29-1

CDR3: CAWLPSGRLAQYF
DNA: TGTGCCTGGCTGCCTAGCGGGCGTCTAGCCCAGTACTTC
length: 13
J: TRBJ2-5
D: TRBD2
V: TRBV30

CDR3: CASSVGLGDLAYEQYF
DNA: TGTGCCAGCAGCGTAGGTCTCGGGGACTTGGCCTACGAGCAGTACTTC
length: 16
J: TRBJ2-7
D: NA
V: TRBV9

CDR3: CASSFRGDGYTF
DNA: TGTGCCAGCAGCTTCAGGGGGGATGGCTACACCTTC
length: 12
J: TRBJ1-2
D: TRBD1
V: TRBV13

CDR3: CASTLLLGQETQYF
DNA: TGTGCCAGCACCCTCCTGCTAGGTCAAGAGACCCAGTACTTC
length: 14
J: TRBJ2-5
D: NA
V: TRBV2

CDR3: CASSQGVAGSGEYF
DNA: TGCGCCAGCAGCCAAGGGGTAGCGGGCTCAGGAGAGTACTTC
length: 14
J: TRBJ2-7
D: TRBD2
V: TRBV4-1

CDR3: CASSLVGTSVTDTQYF
DNA: TGTGCCAGCAGCTTAGTGGGGACTAGCGTGACAGATACGCAGTATTTT
length: 16
J: TRBJ2-3
D: TRBD2
V: TRBV7-2

CDR3: CASSLDRSGRPGEQFF
DNA: TGTGCCAGCAGCTTAGATAGGAGCGGGAGGCCGGGTGAGCAGTTCTTC
length: 16
J: TRBJ2-1
D: TRBD2
V: TRBV11-3

CDR3: CASSRDWDRRNEQFF
DNA: TGTGCTAGCAGCCGTGATTGGGACAGGAGGAATGAGCAGTTCTTC
length: 15
J: TRBJ2-1
D: TRBD1
V: TRBV7-7

CDR3: CASRAGTSEETQYF
DNA: TGTGCCAGCAGGGCCGGGACATCCGAAGAGACCCAGTACTTC
length: 14
J: TRBJ2-5
D: NA
V: TRBV2

CDR3: CASSFSSGRMETQYF
DNA: TGTGCCAGCAGCTTCTCTAGCGGGAGGATGGAGACCCAGTACTTC
length: 15
J: TRBJ2-5
D: TRBD2
V: TRBV7-9

CDR3: CASSSGGRGIGGYTF
DNA: TGTGCCAGCAGCTCTGGTGGACGGGGGATAGGGGGCTACACCTTC
length: 15
J: TRBJ1-2
D: NA
V: TRBV7-2

CDR3: CASSPFLRQFSGSSYEQYF
DNA: TGTGCCAGTAGCCCCTTTTTACGCCAATTTAGCGGGAGTTCCTACGAGCAGTACTTC
length: 19
J: TRBJ2-7
D: TRBD2
V: TRBV19

CDR3: CASSPNSDSGANVLTF
DNA: TGTGCCAGCAGCCCAAACAGTGACTCTGGGGCCAACGTCCTGACTTTC
length: 16
J: TRBJ2-6
D: NA
V: TRBV4-2

CDR3: CASGRGGADQF
DNA: TGTGCCAGCGGGCGGGGGGGCGCAGATCAATTC
length: 11
J: TRBJ1-2
D: NA
V: TRBV27

CDR3: CASIRWSGARTGELFF
DNA: TGTGCCAGCATCCGATGGAGCGGGGCGAGGACCGGGGAGCTGTTTTTT
length: 16
J: TRBJ2-2
D: TRBD2
V: TRBV6-6